The source of this T cell receptor beta chain is a study of cytomegalovirus exposure and HLA in healthy donors. Study observations and caveats: Further analysis was carried out later, and it showed several of the most significant clusters appearing linked to common viral pathogens. In a later analysis, V- and J-gene trimming of beta chains associated with a DCLRE1C missense variant, replicated independently.

In the case of this clone: Its antigen is not known.

PCR was performed using 60 Vbeta and 13 Jbeta primers. The table came from immunoSEQ multiplex PCR; TCRdb's copy has only in-frame clones and leaves some out. The data hold 95,000 to 100,000 clones, with 60% to 75% observed a single time. Trimming removed 6 bases from V and 6 bases from J; junction bases left unmatched: 7. Germline V gives CDR1 LNHDA, CDR2 SQIVND (reference sequence). This CDR3 comprises 14 residues. The sequenced material came from PBMCs. The clonotype originates from a man aged 50 or older in good health and CMV-seronegative. V is TRBV19 and J is TRBJ1-1; 10 nucleotides agree with TRBD1. The CDR3: CASSLDRGVPEAFF. For the CDR3, the DNA is TGTGCCAGTAGCCTGGACAGGGGGGTCCCTGAAGCTTTCTTT. The full variable domain, completed using reference TRBV19 and TRBJ1-1, is DGGITQSPKYLFRKEGQNVTLSCEQNLNHDAMYWYRQDPGQGLRLIYYSQIVNDFQKGDIAEGYSVSREKKESFPLTVTSAQKNPTAFYLCASSLDRGVPEAFFGQGTRLTVV.